This T cell receptor beta chain appears in the sequencing data of a study of cytomegalovirus exposure and HLA in healthy donors. The study ran its PCR with 60 Vbeta and 13 Jbeta primers. Method: immunoSEQ multiplex PCR; TCRdb's copy keeps in-frame clones and lacks some. The sample yields 95,000 to 150,000 clones, around 65% seen once. Deletions cut 8 bases from V and 12 bases from J, with 21 bases between. This CDR3 contains 13 residues. Germline CDR1 reads SGHDT; CDR2 reads YYEEEE. The sequence was obtained from a man aged 18 to 29 in good health and CMV-seronegative. The sequencing input was PBMCs. The V gene is TRBV5-6, the J gene TRBJ2-1; D is perhaps TRBD1 (5 bases). CDR3 loop: CARRVGQGSGQFF. Written as DNA, the CDR3 is TGTGCCAGACGCGTCGGGCAGGGTAGTGGGCAGTTCTTC.